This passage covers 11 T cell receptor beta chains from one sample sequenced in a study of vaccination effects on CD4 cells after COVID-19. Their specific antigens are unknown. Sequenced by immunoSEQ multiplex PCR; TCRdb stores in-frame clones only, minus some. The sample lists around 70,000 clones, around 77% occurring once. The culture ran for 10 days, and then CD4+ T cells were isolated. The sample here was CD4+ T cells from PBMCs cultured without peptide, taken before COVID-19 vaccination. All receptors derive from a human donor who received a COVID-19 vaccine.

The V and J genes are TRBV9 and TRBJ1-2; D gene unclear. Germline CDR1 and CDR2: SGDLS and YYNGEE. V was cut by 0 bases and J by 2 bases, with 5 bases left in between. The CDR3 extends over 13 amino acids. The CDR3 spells CASSVEQNYGYTF. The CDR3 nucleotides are TGTGCCAGCAGCGTAGAACAAAACTATGGCTACACCTTC. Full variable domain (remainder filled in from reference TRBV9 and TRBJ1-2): DSGVTQTPKHLITATGQRVTLRCSPRSGDLSVYWYQQSLDQGLQFLIQYYNGEERAKGNILERFSAQQFPDLHSELNLSSLELGDSALYFCASSVEQNYGYTFGSGTRLTVV.

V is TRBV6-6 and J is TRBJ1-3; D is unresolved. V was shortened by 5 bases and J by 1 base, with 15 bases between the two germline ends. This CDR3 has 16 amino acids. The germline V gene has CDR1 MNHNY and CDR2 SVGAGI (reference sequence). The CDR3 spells CASSPWTVNSGNTIYF. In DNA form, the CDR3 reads TGTGCCAGCAGTCCCTGGACGGTTAATTCTGGAAACACCATATATTTT.

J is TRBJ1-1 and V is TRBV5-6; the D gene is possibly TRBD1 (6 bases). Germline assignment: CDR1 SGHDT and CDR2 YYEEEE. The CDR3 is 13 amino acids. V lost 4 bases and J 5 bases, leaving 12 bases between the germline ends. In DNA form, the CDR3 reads TGTGCCAGCAGCCTCGACAGGCGAACTGAAGCTTTCTTT. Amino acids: CASSLDRRTEAFF.

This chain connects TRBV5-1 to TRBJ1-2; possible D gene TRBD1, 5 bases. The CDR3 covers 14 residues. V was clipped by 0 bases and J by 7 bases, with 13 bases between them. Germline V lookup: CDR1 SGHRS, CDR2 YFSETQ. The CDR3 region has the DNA TGCGCCAGCAGCTTGGGATCGGAGAGGGGTGGCTACACCTTC. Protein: CASSLGSERGGYTF.

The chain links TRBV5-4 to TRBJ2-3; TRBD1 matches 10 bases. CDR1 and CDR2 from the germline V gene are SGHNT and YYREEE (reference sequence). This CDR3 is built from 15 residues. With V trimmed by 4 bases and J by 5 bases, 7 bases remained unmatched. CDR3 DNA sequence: TGTGCCAGCAGCCCCGACAGGGGGCAAGTAGATACGCAGTATTTT. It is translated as CASSPDRGQVDTQYF. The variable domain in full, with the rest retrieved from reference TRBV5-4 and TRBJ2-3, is ETGVTQSPTHLIKTRGQQVTLRCSSQSGHNTVSWYQQALGQGPQFIFQYYREEENGRGNFPPRFSGLQFPNYSSELNVNALELDDSALYLCASSPDRGQVDTQYFGPGTRLTVL.

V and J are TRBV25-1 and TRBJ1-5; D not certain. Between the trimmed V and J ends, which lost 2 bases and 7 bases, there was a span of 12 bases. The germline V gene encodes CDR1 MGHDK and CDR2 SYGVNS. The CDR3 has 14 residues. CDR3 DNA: TGTGCCAGCAGTGAAGAGGGCTTCCTACAGCCCCAGCATTTT. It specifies CASSEEGFLQPQHF.

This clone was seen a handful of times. CDR3 protein: CASVSPRDTGELFF. In DNA, the CDR3 is TGTGCCAGCGTTAGCCCCAGAGACACCGGGGAGCTGTTTTTT. The chain links TRBV6-6 to TRBJ2-2; D gene ambiguous. V was pared by 8 bases and J by 3 bases, with 13 bases between. Germline lookup yields CDR1 MNHNY and CDR2 SVGAGI (reference sequence). The CDR3 length is 14 residues.

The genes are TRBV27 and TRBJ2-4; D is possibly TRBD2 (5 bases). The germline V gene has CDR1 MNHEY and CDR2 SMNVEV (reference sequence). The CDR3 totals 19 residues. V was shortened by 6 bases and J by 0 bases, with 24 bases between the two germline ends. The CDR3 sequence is CASRHMSRGLFLAKNIQYF. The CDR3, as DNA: TGTGCCAGCAGACACATGAGCAGAGGGCTTTTCTTAGCCAAAAACATTCAGTACTTC.

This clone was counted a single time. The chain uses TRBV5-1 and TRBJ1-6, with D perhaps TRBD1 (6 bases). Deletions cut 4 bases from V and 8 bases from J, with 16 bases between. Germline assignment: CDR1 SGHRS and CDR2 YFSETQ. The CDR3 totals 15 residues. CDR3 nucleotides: TGCGCCAGCAGCACAACAGGGTTAGTTGATTCACCCCTCCACTTT. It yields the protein CASSTTGLVDSPLHF.

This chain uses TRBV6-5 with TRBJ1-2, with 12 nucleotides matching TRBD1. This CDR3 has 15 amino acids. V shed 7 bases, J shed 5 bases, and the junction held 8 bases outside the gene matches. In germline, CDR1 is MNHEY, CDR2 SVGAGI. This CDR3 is CASNLGTGGAYGYTF. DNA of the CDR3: TGTGCCAGCAACCTTGGGACAGGGGGCGCTTATGGCTACACCTTC.

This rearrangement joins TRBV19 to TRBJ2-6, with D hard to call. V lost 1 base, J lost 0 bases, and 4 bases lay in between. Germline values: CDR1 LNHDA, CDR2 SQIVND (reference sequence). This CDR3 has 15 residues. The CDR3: CASSIGSSGANVLTF. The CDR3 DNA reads TGTGCCAGTAGTATAGGAAGCTCTGGGGCCAACGTCCTGACTTTC.